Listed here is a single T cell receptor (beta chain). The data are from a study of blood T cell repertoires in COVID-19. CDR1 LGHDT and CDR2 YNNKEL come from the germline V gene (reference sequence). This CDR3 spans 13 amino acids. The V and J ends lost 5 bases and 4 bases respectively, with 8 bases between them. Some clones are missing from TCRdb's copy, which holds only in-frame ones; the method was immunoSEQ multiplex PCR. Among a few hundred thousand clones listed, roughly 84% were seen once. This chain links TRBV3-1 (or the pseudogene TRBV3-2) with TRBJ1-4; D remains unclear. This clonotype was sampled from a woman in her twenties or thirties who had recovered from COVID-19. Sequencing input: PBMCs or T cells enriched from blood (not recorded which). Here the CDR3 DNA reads TGTGCCAGCAGCTTAGGACTTAATGAAAAACTGTTTTTT. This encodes CASSLGLNEKLFF.